This TCR beta chain was profiled in a study of blood T cell repertoires in COVID-19. Study information: Specimens from acute and convalescent COVID-19 originated in the United States, Italy and Spain. T cells, B-cell-depleted T cells, or PBMCs provided the cDNA or gDNA that served as material.

Here immunoSEQ multiplex PCR was the method, and the copy in TCRdb shows in-frame clones only, minus some. The sample lists 250,000 to 300,000 clones; about nine tenths were seen once. Germline-derived CDR1 and CDR2 are KGHSH and LQKENI. The CDR3 is made up of 13 amino acids. The junction had 4 bases not matched to a gene; V was cut back by 5 bases and J by 3 bases. Residents of 24 US areas, aged about 18 to 89 years, made up the participants. The J gene is TRBJ2-7, the V gene TRBV18; TRBD1 aligns across 7 bases. Sequencing used PBMCs or T cells enriched from blood (not recorded which). The sequence came from a woman aged 35 to 49 who had recovered from COVID-19. For the CDR3, the DNA is TGTGCCAGCTCAAACGACAGGGACTACGAGCAGTACTTC. Amino acid sequence: CASSNDRDYEQYF.